This T cell receptor beta chain was observed in a study of PD-1 blockade in classical Hodgkin lymphoma. Overall study results and limits: CD4+ TCR diversity rose significantly by C4D1, and CD8+ TCR diversity did not.

Time point in this sample: cycle 4 day 1 (C4D1), after 6 weeks of nivolumab. Each patient relapsed following autologous stem cell transplantation, and prior brentuximab vedotin exposure differed. Under best response, outcomes were complete response, partial response or progressive disease. Per the germline V gene, CDR1 is SGHNT and CDR2 is YYREEE (reference sequence). The CDR3 has 15 amino acids. The V segment lost 4 bases and the J segment 5 bases; nucleotides outside the gene matches: 4. The protocol was immunoSEQ multiplex PCR, while the TCRdb copy is restricted to in-frame clones and leaves out a portion. The sample records almost 95,000 clones, about 83% being singletons. Comment on this clone: Its antigen is unknown.

The origin of this receptor is a human donor with classical Hodgkin lymphoma. This chain joins TRBV5-4 and TRBJ2-1, with 12 bases identical to TRBD2. This material consisted of peripheral blood mononuclear cells (PBMCs), taken before the fourth cycle of nivolumab. The CDR3 sequence is CASSLAGGPNNEQFF. In nucleotides, the CDR3 is TGTGCCAGCAGCCTAGCGGGAGGGCCCAACAATGAGCAGTTCTTC.